Shown below are 27 T cell receptor beta chains from a single sample sequenced in a study of beta chain features in type 1 diabetes. The study reverse transcribed the entire isolated RNA, so it sequenced expressed TCRB transcripts. The repertoire was sequenced with immunoSEQ multiplex PCR; TCRdb's copy has only in-frame clones and lacks some. The sample comprises 200,000 to 250,000 clones, about 70% of which are singletons, and 0.053% rests with the top ten. Sequenced: naive CD4+ T cells from blood. Receptors were obtained from a man in his thirties or forties in good health.

This rearrangement joins TRBV2 to TRBJ2-7, with 8 positions matching TRBD1. After removal of 4 bases from V and 5 bases from J, the junction contained 4 bases not matched to a gene. Germline V gene lookup returns CDR1 SNHLY and CDR2 FYNNEI. This CDR3 contains 13 residues. This CDR3 reads CASSGQGAHEQYF. The CDR3 DNA reads TGTGCCAGCAGTGGGCAGGGGGCCCACGAGCAGTACTTC.

This rearrangement joins TRBV7-2 to TRBJ2-7; D perhaps matches TRBD2 (7 bases). The CDR3 is 14 amino acids. V lost 5 bases and J lost 3, with 14 bases in between. Germline V gene lookup returns CDR1 SGHTA and CDR2 FQGNSA. This CDR3 reads CASSQGREYYEQYF. The CDR3 nucleotides are TGTGCCAGCAGCCAGGGGCGGGAGTACTACGAGCAGTACTTC.

This chain joins TRBV5-6 and TRBJ1-1; D remains unclear. V was clipped by 0 bases and J by 3 bases, with 12 bases between them. The CDR3 runs to 15 residues. CDR1 and CDR2 from the germline V gene are SGHDT and YYEEEE. The CDR3 protein is CASSLVRTWDTEAFF. The CDR3 nucleotides read TGTGCCAGCAGCTTGGTCCGAACATGGGACACTGAAGCTTTCTTT.

The rearrangement joins TRBV14 to TRBJ2-1, with D possibly called TRBD1 or TRBD2 (6 bases each). CDR1 is SGHDN and CDR2 is FVKESK in the germline V gene. Between the trimmed V and J ends, which lost 4 bases and 5 bases, there was a span of 15 bases. This CDR3 spans 15 amino acids. DNA of the CDR3: TGTGCCAGCAGCCTTAAGGGGGGAACCCACAATGAGCAGTTCTTC. It codes for CASSLKGGTHNEQFF.

The CDR3 DNA sequence: TGTGCCAGCACGCGGGACAGGGTGGCCAAAAACATTCAGTACTTC. It yields the protein CASTRDRVAKNIQYF. The V gene is TRBV7-9, the J gene TRBJ2-4; 9 positions match TRBD1. Germline assignment: CDR1 SEHNR and CDR2 FQNEAQ (reference sequence). Trimming at V came to 7 bases and at J to 1 base, leaving 5 bases not matched to a gene. The length of the CDR3 is 15 residues.

This clone occurred a few times. The rearrangement uses TRBV29-1 and TRBJ2-1; 7 positions agree with TRBD2. Looked up from germline, CDR1 is SQVTM and CDR2 is ANQGSEA. The CDR3 loop spans 13 amino acids. V was clipped by 7 bases and J by 0 bases; unmatched bases: 3. The DNA for the CDR3 is TGCAGCGGTCTAGCGGACTCCTACAATGAGCAGTTCTTC. Encoded protein: CSGLADSYNEQFF.

This chain connects TRBV7-2 to TRBJ2-7; weak D call: TRBD2 (6 bases). The V and J ends lost 3 bases and 5 bases respectively, with 11 bases between them. The CDR3 consists of 13 residues. Per the germline V gene, CDR1 is SGHTA and CDR2 is FQGNSA. The chain's CDR3 is CASSFGLYNEQYF. The CDR3 bases are TGTGCCAGCAGCTTCGGACTATATAACGAGCAGTACTTC.

The V call is TRBV18, the J call TRBJ2-1, with 9 nucleotides matching TRBD2. CDR1 is KGHSH and CDR2 is LQKENI in the germline V gene. This CDR3 region has 15 residues. Trimming removed 5 bases from V and 10 bases from J; junction bases left unmatched: 12. CDR3: CASSASLAGPIEQFF. In DNA form, the CDR3 reads TGTGCCAGCTCAGCGTCGCTAGCGGGGCCCATAGAGCAGTTCTTC.

This chain joins TRBV7-2 and TRBJ2-1, with D possibly being TRBD1 or TRBD2 (5 bases each). The germline gives CDR1 SGHTA, CDR2 FQGNSA. CDR3 length equals 13 residues. V lost 2 bases, J lost 8 bases, and 10 bases lay in between. The CDR3 DNA reads as TGTGCCAGCAGCTTACAGGGAGCGTATGAGCAGTTCTTC. Translating it yields CASSLQGAYEQFF.

This sequence joins TRBV5-1 and TRBJ2-7; D gene ambiguous. The V gene lost 2 bases and the J gene lost 6 bases, with 15 bases spanning the gap. Germline V gives CDR1 SGHRS, CDR2 YFSETQ. The CDR3 sequence is 14 residues long. This chain's CDR3 is CASSLSDPHPEQYF. For the CDR3, the DNA is TGCGCCAGCAGCTTAAGCGACCCCCACCCCGAGCAGTACTTC.

This chain uses TRBV7-9 with TRBJ2-3, with D perhaps matching TRBD2 (5 bases). Per germline, CDR1 SEHNR and CDR2 FQNEAQ (reference sequence). Between the trimmed V and J ends, which lost 2 bases and 0 bases, there was a span of 9 bases. The CDR3 is 15 residues long. CDR3 DNA sequence: TGTGCCAGCAGCTTACAGCGGCTAAGCACAGATACGCAGTATTTT. As protein: CASSLQRLSTDTQYF.

This chain joins TRBV4-1 and TRBJ1-6; D gene unclear. Trimming shortened V by 0 bases and J by 7 bases, and 10 bases separated the two germline ends. The CDR3 extends over 15 amino acids. Looked up from germline, CDR1 is MGHRA and CDR2 is YSYEKL. CDR3 DNA sequence: TGCGCCAGCAGCCAAGATCGAGGGCGAAATTCACCCCTCCACTTT. Residues: CASSQDRGRNSPLHF.

This chain uses TRBV10-3 with TRBJ2-5; a weak D match, TRBD2 (6 bases). CDR3 length equals 14 residues. CDR1 and CDR2 from the germline V gene are ENHRY and SYGVKD. The ends were cut back, 5 bases at V and 2 bases at J, with 12 bases in the middle. The CDR3 is CAISTGTLQETQYF. The CDR3 DNA reads TGTGCCATCAGTACCGGGACTCTTCAAGAGACCCAGTACTTC.

This clone has just one count. J is TRBJ2-1 and V is TRBV11-3, with 12 bases that match TRBD2. This CDR3 has 14 residues. The ends lost 4 bases at V and 7 bases at J; junction bases unmatched: 2. Germline V lookup: CDR1 SGHNT, CDR2 YENEEA. Here the CDR3 reads CASSSGTSGNEQFF. The CDR3 DNA is TGTGCCAGCAGCTCCGGGACTAGCGGGAATGAGCAGTTCTTC.

This clone was observed a few times. The J gene is TRBJ2-4, the V gene TRBV29-1, with TRBD1 matching over 7 bases. J was trimmed by 0 bases and V by 6 bases; bases with no gene match: 14. Germline CDR1 and CDR2: SQVTM and ANQGSEA. The CDR3 runs to 17 residues. The CDR3 nucleotides read TGCAGCGTCTCGACAGGGCTGTACCTGTCAGCCAAAAACATTCAGTACTTC. Translated, it gives CSVSTGLYLSAKNIQYF.

V and J are TRBV5-6 and TRBJ2-1; D perhaps matches TRBD1 (6 bases). This CDR3 has 17 residues. V lost 2 bases to trimming and J lost 2 bases, with 17 bases between them. The germline gives CDR1 SGHDT, CDR2 YYEEEE. This CDR3 is CASSLPGHRTTYNEQFF. The DNA of the CDR3 is TGTGCCAGCAGCTTACCGGGACACCGTACTACCTACAATGAGCAGTTCTTC.

This clone appeared a few times. This chain joins TRBV4-2 and TRBJ1-2; 7 positions match TRBD1. This CDR3 is built from 16 residues. Germline loops: CDR1 LGHNA, CDR2 YNFKEQ. J was trimmed by 7 bases and V by 2 bases; bases with no gene match: 13. The CDR3 nucleotides read TGTGCCAGCAGCCAAACCTCTACCCGACAGGGACTTGGCTACACCTTC. As protein: CASSQTSTRQGLGYTF.

This clone was seen only a few times. The chain links TRBV29-1 to TRBJ2-5, with TRBD2 matching 10 bases. V lost 6 bases to trimming and J lost 5 bases; unmatched junction nucleotides: 12. CDR1 SQVTM and CDR2 ANQGSEA come from the germline V gene. The CDR3 is made up of 15 amino acids. DNA of the CDR3: TGCAGCGTACCGTGGGCTAGCGGGAGTCCCGAGACCCAGTACTTC. Translated, it gives CSVPWASGSPETQYF.

This rearrangement joins TRBV4-2 to TRBJ1-1; 8 nucleotides line up with TRBD1. This CDR3 comprises 14 residues. Germline V gives CDR1 LGHNA, CDR2 YNFKEQ. J lost 3 bases, V lost 4 bases, and 4 bases had no gene match. The CDR3 DNA is TGTGCCAGCAGCCGACAGGGGTGGCACACTGAAGCTTTCTTT. Its translation: CASSRQGWHTEAFF.

J is TRBJ2-7 and V is TRBV30; D unclear. The CDR3 spans 12 residues. The ends were cut back, 3 bases at V and 6 bases at J, with 12 bases in the middle. The germline CDR1 and CDR2 sequences are GTSNPN and SVGIG (reference sequence). The CDR3 coding sequence is TGTGCCTGGAGCACCTTCCCACTCGAGCAGTACTTC. Protein sequence: CAWSTFPLEQYF.

As for this clone: Other DNA sequences from this sample encode an identical CDR3 as well. This chain links TRBV7-9 with TRBJ2-5, with D uncertain. With 4 bases removed from V and 4 bases from J, the gap between germline ends came to 10 bases. CDR3 length equals 13 residues. CDR1 and CDR2 from the germline V gene are SEHNR and FQNEAQ (reference sequence). The CDR3 DNA is TGTGCCAGCAGCTCCTCAGGCGGAGAGACCCAGTACTTC. Translating gives CASSSSGGETQYF.

The chain is built from TRBV5-1 and TRBJ2-2; D unclear. This CDR3 is built from 13 residues. Germline V CDR1 and CDR2: SGHRS, YFSETQ. The germline V and J ends were trimmed by 2 bases and 7 bases, with 9 bases remaining between them. CDR3 nucleotides: TGCGCCAGCAGCTTTGCAGGCAGCGGGGAGCTGTTTTTT. Residues: CASSFAGSGELFF.

The chain combines TRBV7-9 with TRBJ1-2; TRBD1 matches at 9 bases. Germline loops: CDR1 SEHNR, CDR2 FQNEAQ (reference sequence). The CDR3 length is 15 residues. V lost 4 bases and J lost 4; bases outside the gene matches: 7. The CDR3 reads CASSSGQGRGYGYTF. The CDR3, as DNA: TGTGCCAGCAGCTCGGGACAGGGAAGAGGCTATGGCTACACCTTC.

The chain employs TRBV4-2 and TRBJ2-5; D is tentatively TRBD1 or TRBD2 (6 bases each). Deletions cut 2 bases from V and 4 bases from J, with 8 bases between. The CDR3 is 13 amino acids. CDR1 and CDR2 from the germline V gene are LGHNA and YNFKEQ. This chain's CDR3 is CASSQKGGETQYF. The CDR3 DNA is TGTGCCAGCAGCCAAAAGGGGGGAGAGACCCAGTACTTC.

V usage is TRBV7-6 and J usage is TRBJ2-3; 8 nucleotides match TRBD2. Germline V gene data show CDR1 as SGHVS and CDR2 as FNYEAQ. The CDR3 contains 15 residues. V shed 5 bases, J shed 6 bases, and the junction held 10 bases outside the gene matches. The CDR3 loop reads CASSLSGTRGDTQYF. For the CDR3, the DNA is TGTGCCAGCAGCCTTAGCGGGACCAGAGGGGATACGCAGTATTTT.

This chain links TRBV30 with TRBJ1-2; D is perhaps TRBD1 (5 bases). This CDR3 region has 14 residues. V lost 3 bases and J 6 bases, leaving 17 bases between the germline ends. The germline CDR1 and CDR2 sequences are GTSNPN and SVGIG (reference sequence). The CDR3 spells CAWSAGPLPHGYTF. CDR3 nucleotide sequence: TGTGCCTGGAGCGCGGGACCGCTTCCCCATGGCTACACCTTC. The full variable domain, completed using reference TRBV30 and TRBJ1-2, is SQTIHQWPATLVQPVGSPLSLECTVEGTSNPNLYWYRQAAGRGLQLLFYSVGIGQISSEVPQNLSASRPQDRQFILSSKKLLLSDSGFYLCAWSAGPLPHGYTFGSGTRLTVV.

The V and J genes are TRBV19 and TRBJ2-7; the match to TRBD1 covers 10 bases. Germline loops: CDR1 LNHDA, CDR2 SQIVND (reference sequence). The CDR3 totals 13 residues. Unmatched junction bases numbered 5, after V lost 7 bases and J lost 5 bases. CDR3 nucleotide sequence: TGTGCCAGTAAAGGACAGGGGGACCACGAGCAGTACTTC. This encodes CASKGQGDHEQYF.